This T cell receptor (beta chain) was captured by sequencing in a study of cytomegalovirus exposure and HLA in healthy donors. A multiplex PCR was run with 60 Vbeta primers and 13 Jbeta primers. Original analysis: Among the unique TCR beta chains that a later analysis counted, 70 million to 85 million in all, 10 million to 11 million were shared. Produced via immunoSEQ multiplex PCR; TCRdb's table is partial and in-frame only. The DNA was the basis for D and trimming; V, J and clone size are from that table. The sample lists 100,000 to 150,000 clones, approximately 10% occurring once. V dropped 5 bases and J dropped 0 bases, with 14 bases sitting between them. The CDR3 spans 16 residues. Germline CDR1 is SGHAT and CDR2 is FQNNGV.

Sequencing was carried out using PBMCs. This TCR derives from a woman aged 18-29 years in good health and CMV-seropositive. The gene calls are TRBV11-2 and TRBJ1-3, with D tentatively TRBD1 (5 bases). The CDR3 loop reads CASSTTIGGSGNTIYF. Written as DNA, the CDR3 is TGTGCCAGCAGCACAACGATCGGGGGCTCTGGAAACACCATATATTTT.